The next 20 T cell receptor beta chains were all read from a single sample in a study of T cell responses to AZD1222 COVID-19 vaccine. Measured with immunoSEQ multiplex PCR; TCRdb has only the in-frame clones, and not every one. Of 100,000 to 150,000 clones listed, 80% to 90% are singletons. Sequences were derived from peripheral blood, sampled on day 0 of MenACWY control vaccination. The receptors derive from an adult in good health.

This chain uses TRBV28 with TRBJ1-1; no clear D. The V gene lost 6 bases and the J gene lost 1 base, with 3 bases spanning the gap. From germline, CDR1 is MDHEN and CDR2 SYDVKM. This CDR3 contains 11 residues. The CDR3 is CASRRNTEAFF. For the CDR3, the DNA is TGTGCCAGCAGGAGGAACACTGAAGCTTTCTTT. The full variable domain, completed using reference TRBV28 and TRBJ1-1, is DVKVTQSSRYLVKRTGEKVFLECVQDMDHENMFWYRQDPGLGLRLIYFSYDVKMKEKGDIPEGYSVSREKKERFSLILESASTNQTSMYLCASRRNTEAFFGQGTRLTVV.

The CDR3: CASNLDYYEQYF. Written as DNA, the CDR3 is TGTGCCAGCAACCTGGATTATTACGAGCAGTACTTC. The chain joins TRBV7-9 to TRBJ2-7, with no clear D. The V gene's germline CDR1 is SEHNR and CDR2 FQNEAQ (reference sequence). The CDR3 sequence is 12 residues long. The V end was cut by 7 bases, the J end by 4 bases, with 11 bases between.

The V gene is TRBV10-3, the J gene TRBJ1-2; unclear D gene. CDR3 length: 13 residues. Germline V CDR1 and CDR2: ENHRY, SYGVKD. With 4 bases removed from V and 4 bases from J, the gap between germline ends came to 10 bases. The CDR3 is CAISVGPGYGYTF. CDR3 coding DNA: TGTGCCATCAGTGTAGGACCGGGCTATGGCTACACCTTC.

This chain uses TRBV27 with TRBJ2-1; D is possibly TRBD2 (6 bases). The CDR3 runs 18 residues. Germline V gives CDR1 MNHEY, CDR2 SMNVEV (reference sequence). V was pared by 5 bases and J by 0 bases, with 20 bases between. CDR3 DNA: TGTGCCAGCAGTACCACACTCTTAGCGACTAGCTCCTACAATGAGCAGTTCTTC. This sequence encodes CASSTTLLATSSYNEQFF.

In its sample, this clone was seen once. The rearrangement joins TRBV7-8 to TRBJ1-5; TRBD1 is a possible D gene (5 bases). The CDR3 spans 14 residues. Germline lookup yields CDR1 SGHVS and CDR2 FQNEAQ. Trimming cost V 5 bases and J 7 bases, with 15 bases left between them. The CDR3 region is CASSPTGGGQPQHF. CDR3 coding DNA: TGTGCCAGCAGCCCGACGGGGGGAGGACAGCCCCAGCATTTT.

The CDR3 DNA reads TGTGCCAGCAGCCTGACGGGACACCAGAACTATGGCTACACCTTC. As protein: CASSLTGHQNYGYTF. V gene TRBV4-2 combines with J gene TRBJ1-2; perhaps TRBD1 as D (6 bases). CDR1 is LGHNA, CDR2 YNFKEQ, per germline. The CDR3 is 15 amino acids. V dropped 4 bases and J dropped 2 bases, with 14 bases sitting between them.

The chain joins TRBV2 to TRBJ1-6, with D uncertain. V lost 6 bases and J lost 6, with 9 bases in between. CDR1 and CDR2 from the germline V gene are SNHLY and FYNNEI. This CDR3 is built from 13 residues. The DNA for the CDR3 is TGTGCCAGCAGGGACCGTAGTAATTCACCCCTCCACTTT. Amino acids: CASRDRSNSPLHF.

The CDR3 nucleotides read TGTGCCAGCAGTGAAGGATGGAATCAGCCCCAGCATTTT. Protein sequence: CASSEGWNQPQHF. V is TRBV2 and J is TRBJ1-5; D call uncertain. The V gene lost 1 base and the J gene lost 4 bases, with 5 bases spanning the gap. CDR1 and CDR2 from the germline V gene are SNHLY and FYNNEI. CDR3 length: 13 residues.

The V gene is TRBV7-2, the J gene TRBJ2-4; 12 nucleotides align to TRBD2. Per the germline V gene, CDR1 is SGHTA and CDR2 is FQGNSA. The CDR3 extends over 15 amino acids. Unmatched junction bases numbered 5, after V lost 5 bases and J lost 6 bases. The CDR3 nucleotides are TGTGCCAGCAGCACCCGGACTAGCGGGACAAACATTCAGTACTTC. This codes for CASSTRTSGTNIQYF.

The chain joins TRBV6-5 to TRBJ1-2; 10 bases line up with TRBD1. J lost 6 bases, V lost 8 bases, and 6 bases had no gene match. This CDR3 is built from 13 residues. CDR1 MNHEY and CDR2 SVGAGI come from the germline V gene. DNA for the CDR3: TGTGCCAGCGGACGAGGGACAGGGGATGGCTACACCTTC. Encoded protein: CASGRGTGDGYTF.

This chain joins TRBV28 and TRBJ2-1; 9 bases are a match to TRBD2. Germline CDR1 and CDR2: MDHEN and SYDVKM. Trimming at V came to 4 bases and at J to 6 bases, leaving 13 bases not matched to a gene. The CDR3 consists of 17 residues. The CDR3 is CASSSPGSGSGTNEQFF. The CDR3 region has the DNA TGTGCCAGCAGTTCCCCTGGTAGCGGGAGTGGTACCAATGAGCAGTTCTTC.

This sequence joins TRBV7-2 and TRBJ1-2, with D tentatively TRBD1 (5 bases). V lost 1 base and J 5 bases, leaving 11 bases between the germline ends. Looked up from germline, CDR1 is SGHTA and CDR2 is FQGNSA. CDR3 length: 14 amino acids. The DNA of the CDR3 is TGTGCCAGCAGCTTAGGGGCCAGGGCGTATGGCTACACCTTC. Translating gives CASSLGARAYGYTF. Complete variable domain (other parts from reference TRBV7-2 and TRBJ1-2): GAGVSQSPSNKVTEKGKDVELRCDPISGHTALYWYRQSLGQGLEFLIYFQGNSAPDKSGLPSDRFSAERTGGSVSTLTIQRTQQEDSAVYLCASSLGARAYGYTFGSGTRLTVV.

The chain joins TRBV6-5 to TRBJ2-7, with a weak D call TRBD1 (5 bases). The CDR3 has 11 residues. V was cut by 8 bases and J by 3 bases, with 8 bases left in between. Germline V gives CDR1 MNHEY, CDR2 SVGAGI. The CDR3 nucleotides read TGTGCCAGCGGCAGGGACTACGAGCAGTACTTC. Residues: CASGRDYEQYF.

This chain uses TRBV11-2 with TRBJ1-1; no firm D call. V lost 3 bases to trimming and J lost 3 bases, with 8 bases between them. The CDR3 is made up of 13 amino acids. Per the germline V gene, CDR1 is SGHAT and CDR2 is FQNNGV. The CDR3 DNA sequence: TGTGCCAGCAGCTTCTCTTTTGACACTGAAGCTTTCTTT. Translated: CASSFSFDTEAFF. Supplemented by reference TRBV11-2 and TRBJ1-1, the full variable domain reads EAGVAQSPRYKIIEKRQSVAFWCNPISGHATLYWYQQILGQGPKLLIQFQNNGVVDDSQLPKDRFSAERLKGVDSTLKIQPAKLEDSAVYLCASSFSFDTEAFFGQGTRLTVV.

The V and J genes are TRBV11-3 and TRBJ2-1; 7 bases line up with TRBD2. Germline CDR1 and CDR2: SGHNT and YENEEA. Unmatched junction bases numbered 7, after V lost 0 bases and J lost 2 bases. This CDR3 region has 17 residues. The DNA of the CDR3 is TGTGCCAGCAGCTTAGATGGGGCGGGAGCAGCCTACAATGAGCAGTTCTTC. Protein sequence: CASSLDGAGAAYNEQFF.

This chain uses TRBV9 with TRBJ2-1, with D maybe TRBD2 (5 bases). Germline assignment: CDR1 SGDLS and CDR2 YYNGEE. CDR3 size: 14 residues. Trimming stripped 2 bases from V and 5 bases from J, with 11 bases between. The CDR3 DNA is TGTGCCAGCAGCGTCCAAGCGGATAACAATGAGCAGTTCTTC. Residues: CASSVQADNNEQFF. The entire variable domain, with the rest obtained from reference TRBV9 and TRBJ2-1, is as follows: DSGVTQTPKHLITATGQRVTLRCSPRSGDLSVYWYQQSLDQGLQFLIQYYNGEERAKGNILERFSAQQFPDLHSELNLSSLELGDSALYFCASSVQADNNEQFFGPGTRLTVL.

V gene TRBV6-5 combines with J gene TRBJ1-3; D remains unclear. V was clipped by 6 bases and J by 7 bases, with 16 bases between them. This CDR3 has 14 residues. Germline loops: CDR1 MNHEY, CDR2 SVGAGI. CDR3 sequence: CASSLNPRGNTIYF. CDR3 sequence (DNA): TGTGCCAGCAGCCTTAATCCGCGGGGTAACACCATATATTTT.

The chain employs TRBV7-6 and TRBJ1-1; TRBD1 is a possible D gene (5 bases). The CDR3 is 13 residues long. Germline CDR1 reads SGHVS; CDR2 reads FNYEAQ. V lost 4 bases, J lost 7 bases, and 13 bases lay in between. This chain's CDR3 is CASSSGPQGEAFF. The CDR3 DNA follows: TGTGCCAGCAGCTCTGGCCCCCAGGGTGAAGCTTTCTTT. Full variable domain (missing parts from reference TRBV7-6 and TRBJ1-1): GAGVSQSPRYKVTKRGQDVALRCDPISGHVSLYWYRQALGQGPEFLTYFNYEAQQDKSGLPNDRFSAERPEGSISTLTIQRTEQRDSAMYRCASSSGPQGEAFFGQGTRLTVV.

In its sample, this clone was seen once. V and J are TRBV10-3 and TRBJ1-1; TRBD1 matches at 10 bases. J gave up 4 bases and V 6 bases, and 8 bases lay outside the gene matches. From germline, CDR1 is ENHRY and CDR2 SYGVKD. CDR3 length: 15 residues. The CDR3: CAIRAPDRGGTEAFF. CDR3 nucleotide sequence: TGTGCCATCAGAGCCCCGGACAGGGGGGGCACTGAAGCTTTCTTT.

This chain joins TRBV29-1 and TRBJ2-5, with D maybe TRBD1 (5 bases). CDR1 and CDR2 from the germline V gene are SQVTM and ANQGSEA. This CDR3 is built from 13 residues. V lost 5 bases and J lost 1, with 11 bases in between. The CDR3 DNA sequence: TGCAGCGTTTGGGGCTCTTCCCAAGAGACCCAGTACTTC. Translating it yields CSVWGSSQETQYF.